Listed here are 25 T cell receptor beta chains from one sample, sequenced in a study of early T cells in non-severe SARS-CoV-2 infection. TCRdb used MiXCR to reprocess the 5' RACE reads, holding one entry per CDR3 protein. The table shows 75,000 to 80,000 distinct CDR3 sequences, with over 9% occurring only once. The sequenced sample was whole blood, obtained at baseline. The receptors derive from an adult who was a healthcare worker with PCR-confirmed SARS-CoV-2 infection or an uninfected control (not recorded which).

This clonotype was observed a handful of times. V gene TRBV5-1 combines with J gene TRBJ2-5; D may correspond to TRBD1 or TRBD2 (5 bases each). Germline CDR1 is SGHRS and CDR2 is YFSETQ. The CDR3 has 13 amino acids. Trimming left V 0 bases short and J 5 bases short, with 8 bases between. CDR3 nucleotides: TGCGCCAGCAGCTTGGTAGGGACCGAGACCCAGTACTTC. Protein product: CASSLVGTETQYF.

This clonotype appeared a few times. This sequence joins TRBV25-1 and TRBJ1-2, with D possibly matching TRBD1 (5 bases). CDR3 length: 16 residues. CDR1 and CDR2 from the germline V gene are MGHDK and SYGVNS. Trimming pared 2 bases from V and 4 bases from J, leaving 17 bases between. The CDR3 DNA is TGTGCCAGCAGTGAAACGGTCAGGCCAGGGCGCTATGGCTACACCTTC. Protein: CASSETVRPGRYGYTF.

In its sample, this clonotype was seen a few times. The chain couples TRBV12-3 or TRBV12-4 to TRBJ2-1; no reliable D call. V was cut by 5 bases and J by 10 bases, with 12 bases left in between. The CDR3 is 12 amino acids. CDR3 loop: CASSPRFGEQFF. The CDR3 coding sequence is TGTGCCAGCAGTCCACGTTTTGGGGAGCAGTTCTTC.

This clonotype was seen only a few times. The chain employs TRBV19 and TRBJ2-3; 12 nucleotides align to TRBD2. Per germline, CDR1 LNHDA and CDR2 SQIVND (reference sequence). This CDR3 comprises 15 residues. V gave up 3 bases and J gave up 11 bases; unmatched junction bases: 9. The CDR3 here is CASSIGLAGPIGQYF. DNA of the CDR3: TGTGCCAGTAGTATCGGACTAGCGGGGCCTATCGGGCAGTATTTT.

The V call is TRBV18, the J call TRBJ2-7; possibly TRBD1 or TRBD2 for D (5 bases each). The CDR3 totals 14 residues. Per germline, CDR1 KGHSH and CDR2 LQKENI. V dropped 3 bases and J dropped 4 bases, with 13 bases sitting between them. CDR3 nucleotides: TGTGCCAGCTCACCTAGTGGGGGATGGTACGAGCAGTACTTC. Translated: CASSPSGGWYEQYF.

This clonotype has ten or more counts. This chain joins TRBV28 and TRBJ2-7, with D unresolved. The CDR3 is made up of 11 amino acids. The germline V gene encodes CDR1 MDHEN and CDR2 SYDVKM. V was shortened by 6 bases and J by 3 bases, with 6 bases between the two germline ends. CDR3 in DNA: TGTGCCAGCAGCCTCAACTACGAGCAGTACTTC. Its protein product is CASSLNYEQYF.

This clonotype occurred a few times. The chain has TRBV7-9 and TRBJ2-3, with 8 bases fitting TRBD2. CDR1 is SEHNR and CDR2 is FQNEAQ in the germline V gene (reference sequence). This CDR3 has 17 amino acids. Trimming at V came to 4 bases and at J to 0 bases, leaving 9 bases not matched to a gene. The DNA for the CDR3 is TGTGCCAGCAGCTCCGGGGGGGTAGGCACTAGCACAGATACGCAGTATTTT. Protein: CASSSGGVGTSTDTQYF.

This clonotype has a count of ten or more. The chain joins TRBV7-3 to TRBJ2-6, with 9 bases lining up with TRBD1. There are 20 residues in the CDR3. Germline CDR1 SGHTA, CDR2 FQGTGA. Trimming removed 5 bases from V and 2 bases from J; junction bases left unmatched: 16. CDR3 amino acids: CASSVLSGTGRFAGANVLTF. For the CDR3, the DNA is TGTGCCAGCAGCGTCCTTTCCGGGACAGGGCGATTCGCTGGGGCCAACGTCCTGACTTTC.

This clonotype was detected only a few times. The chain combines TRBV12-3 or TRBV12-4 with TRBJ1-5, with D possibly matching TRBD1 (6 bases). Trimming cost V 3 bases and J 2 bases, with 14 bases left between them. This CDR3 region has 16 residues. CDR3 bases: TGTGCCAGCAGTTTTAGGACCCGACAGGGCAATCAGCCCCAGCATTTT. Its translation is CASSFRTRQGNQPQHF.

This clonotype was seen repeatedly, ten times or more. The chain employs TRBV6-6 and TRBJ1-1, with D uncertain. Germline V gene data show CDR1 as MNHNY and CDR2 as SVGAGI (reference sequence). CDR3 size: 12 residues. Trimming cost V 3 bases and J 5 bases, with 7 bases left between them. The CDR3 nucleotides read TGTGCCAGCAGTTATGAGAAGACTGAAGCTTTCTTT. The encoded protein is CASSYEKTEAFF.

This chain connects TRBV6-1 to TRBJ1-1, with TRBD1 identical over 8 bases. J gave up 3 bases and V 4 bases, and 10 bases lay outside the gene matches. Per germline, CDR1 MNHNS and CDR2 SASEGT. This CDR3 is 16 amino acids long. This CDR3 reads CASSAAGTGWDTEAFF. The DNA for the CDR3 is TGTGCCAGCAGTGCCGCCGGGACAGGATGGGACACTGAAGCTTTCTTT.

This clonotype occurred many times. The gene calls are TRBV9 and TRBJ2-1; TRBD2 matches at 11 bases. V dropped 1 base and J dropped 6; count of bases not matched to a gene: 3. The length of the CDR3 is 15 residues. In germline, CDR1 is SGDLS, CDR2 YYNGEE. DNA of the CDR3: TGTGCCAGCAGCGTACGACTAGCGGGAACCAATGAGCAGTTCTTC. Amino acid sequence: CASSVRLAGTNEQFF. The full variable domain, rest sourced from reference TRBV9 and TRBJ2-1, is DSGVTQTPKHLITATGQRVTLRCSPRSGDLSVYWYQQSLDQGLQFLIQYYNGEERAKGNILERFSAQQFPDLHSELNLSSLELGDSALYFCASSVRLAGTNEQFFGPGTRLTVL.

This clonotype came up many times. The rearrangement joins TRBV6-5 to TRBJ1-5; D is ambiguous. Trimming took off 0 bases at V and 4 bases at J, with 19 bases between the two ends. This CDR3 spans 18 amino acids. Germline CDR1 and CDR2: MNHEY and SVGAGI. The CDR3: CASSYSWKGPRGNQPQHF. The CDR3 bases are TGTGCCAGCAGTTACTCGTGGAAGGGCCCGCGGGGAAATCAGCCCCAGCATTTT.

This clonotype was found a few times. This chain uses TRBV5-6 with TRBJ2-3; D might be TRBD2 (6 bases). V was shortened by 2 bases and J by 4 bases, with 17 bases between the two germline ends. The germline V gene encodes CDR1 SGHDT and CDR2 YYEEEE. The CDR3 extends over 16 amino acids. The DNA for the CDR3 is TGTGCCAGCAGCTTCGCCGGTTCGGGGGACTCAGATACGCAGTATTTT. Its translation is CASSFAGSGDSDTQYF.

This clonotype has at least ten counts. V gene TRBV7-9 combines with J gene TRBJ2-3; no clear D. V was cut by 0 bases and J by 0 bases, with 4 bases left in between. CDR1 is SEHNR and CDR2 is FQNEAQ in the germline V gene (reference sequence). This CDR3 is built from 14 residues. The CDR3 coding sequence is TGTGCCAGCAGCTTAGCGTGGAGCACAGATACGCAGTATTTT. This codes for CASSLAWSTDTQYF.

The CDR3 nucleotides are TGTGCCAGCTCACCATTGGAGCGGAGCGAGGGCTACACCTTC. This translates into CASSPLERSEGYTF. V gene TRBV18 combines with J gene TRBJ1-2; D is uncertain. Trimming pared 2 bases from V and 8 bases from J, leaving 15 bases between. The CDR3 loop spans 14 amino acids. Germline CDR1 KGHSH, CDR2 LQKENI.

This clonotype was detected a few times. The CDR3 bases are TGCAGTGCCAGACTAGCGGGGTTAGAGACCCAGTACTTC. It encodes CSARLAGLETQYF. The rearrangement joins TRBV20-1 to TRBJ2-5, with 11 bases lining up with TRBD2. Trimming took 6 bases from V and 4 from J; bases not matched to a gene: 4. The germline V gene encodes CDR1 DFQATT and CDR2 SNEGSKA (reference sequence). There are 13 residues in the CDR3.

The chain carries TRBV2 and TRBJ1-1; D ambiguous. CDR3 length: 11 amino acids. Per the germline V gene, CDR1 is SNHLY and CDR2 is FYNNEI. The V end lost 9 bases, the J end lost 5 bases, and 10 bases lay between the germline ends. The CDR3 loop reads CARAVETEAFF. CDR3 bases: TGTGCCAGAGCGGTGGAGACTGAAGCTTTCTTT.

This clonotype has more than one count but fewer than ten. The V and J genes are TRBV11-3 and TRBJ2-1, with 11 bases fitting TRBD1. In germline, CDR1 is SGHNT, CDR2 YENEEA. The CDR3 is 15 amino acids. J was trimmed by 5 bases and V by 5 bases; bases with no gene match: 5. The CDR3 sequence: CASSKLGQGDNEQFF. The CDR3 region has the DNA TGTGCCAGCAGCAAGCTGGGACAGGGGGACAATGAGCAGTTCTTC.

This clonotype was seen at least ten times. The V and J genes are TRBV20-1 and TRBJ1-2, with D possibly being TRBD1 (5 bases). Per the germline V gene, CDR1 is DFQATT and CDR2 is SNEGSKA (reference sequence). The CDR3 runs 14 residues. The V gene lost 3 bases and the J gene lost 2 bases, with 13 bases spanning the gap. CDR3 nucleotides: TGCAGTGCTAGGCGGCAGGGAGCGAACTATGGCTACACCTTC. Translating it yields CSARRQGANYGYTF.

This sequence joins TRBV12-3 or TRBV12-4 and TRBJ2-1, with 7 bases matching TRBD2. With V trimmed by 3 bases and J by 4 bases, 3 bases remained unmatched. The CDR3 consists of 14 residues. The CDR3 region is CASSLGGGYNEQFF. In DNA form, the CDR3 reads TGTGCCAGCAGTTTGGGCGGGGGTTACAATGAGCAGTTCTTC.

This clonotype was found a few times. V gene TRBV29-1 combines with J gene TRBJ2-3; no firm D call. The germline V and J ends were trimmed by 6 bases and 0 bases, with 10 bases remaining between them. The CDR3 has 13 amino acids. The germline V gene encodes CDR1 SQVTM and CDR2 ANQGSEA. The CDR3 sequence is CSVPLRSTDTQYF. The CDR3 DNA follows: TGCAGCGTGCCCTTGCGGAGCACAGATACGCAGTATTTT.

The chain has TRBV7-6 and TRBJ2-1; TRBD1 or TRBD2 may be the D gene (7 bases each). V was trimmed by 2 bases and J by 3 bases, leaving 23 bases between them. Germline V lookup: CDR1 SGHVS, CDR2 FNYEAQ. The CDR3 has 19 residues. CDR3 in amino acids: CASSLRAGGSAGSYNEQFF. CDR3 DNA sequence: TGTGCCAGCAGCTTAAGGGCAGGGGGTTCAGCGGGGAGCTACAATGAGCAGTTCTTC.

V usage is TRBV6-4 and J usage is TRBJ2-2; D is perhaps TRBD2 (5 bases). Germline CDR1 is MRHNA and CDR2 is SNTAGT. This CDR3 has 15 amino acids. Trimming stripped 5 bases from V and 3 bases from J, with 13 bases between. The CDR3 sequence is CASSTTGMHTGELFF. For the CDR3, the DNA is TGTGCCAGCAGTACGACCGGGATGCACACCGGGGAGCTGTTTTTT.

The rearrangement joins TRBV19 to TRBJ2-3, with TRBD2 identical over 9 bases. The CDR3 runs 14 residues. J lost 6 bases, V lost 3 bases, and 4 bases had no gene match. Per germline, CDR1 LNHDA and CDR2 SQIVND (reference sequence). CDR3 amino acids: CASSIRRGGDTQYF. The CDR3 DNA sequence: TGTGCCAGTAGTATTCGGCGGGGGGGTGATACGCAGTATTTT.